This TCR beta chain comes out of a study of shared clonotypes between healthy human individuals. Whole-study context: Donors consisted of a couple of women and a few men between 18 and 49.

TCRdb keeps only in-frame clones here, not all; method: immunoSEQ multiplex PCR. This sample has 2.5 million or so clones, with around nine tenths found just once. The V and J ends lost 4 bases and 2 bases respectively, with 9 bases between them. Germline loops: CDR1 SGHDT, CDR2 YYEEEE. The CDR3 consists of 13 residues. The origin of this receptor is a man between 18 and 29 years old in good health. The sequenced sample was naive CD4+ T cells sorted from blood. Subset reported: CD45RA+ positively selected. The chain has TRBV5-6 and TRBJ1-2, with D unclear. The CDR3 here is CASSRGVNYGYTF. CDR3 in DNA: TGTGCCAGCAGCCGTGGGGTAAACTATGGCTACACCTTC.